The clone carrying this TCR beta chain was counted between two and nine times. This specimen belongs to a study of shared clonotypes between healthy human individuals. The CDR3 is 14 residues long. V was pared by 0 bases and J by 1 base, with 6 bases between. Germline-derived CDR1 and CDR2 are MGHRA and YSYEKL. The repertoire was sequenced with immunoSEQ multiplex PCR; TCRdb's copy has only in-frame clones and lacks some. Of about 1.1 million clones in the sample, 70% to 80% were seen once. The receptor comes from a man aged 18 to 29 in good health. Some clones in this sample may be carry-over from other donors' samples. The V gene is TRBV4-1, the J gene TRBJ1-1; D is uncertain. Material: memory CD4+ T cells from PBMCs. Subset indicated: CD45RA-negative fraction. DNA for the CDR3: TGCGCCAGCAGCCAAGACTTCGGGAACACTGAAGCTTTCTTT. Translation gives CASSQDFGNTEAFF.